The next 3 T cell receptor beta chains were all read from a single sample in a study of blood T cells in healthy people across ages. A second about 6 to 11 cycle PCR used barcoded and J-beta primers. Each CDR3 protein is one row after TCRdb ran MiXCR on the 5' RACE reads. The table lists over 700,000 distinct CDR3 sequences, 20% to 30% of them singletons. In addition, the sample was reused for a study of T cells of mothers and their children.

The specimen was blood. These receptor sequences come from a boy aged 10-17 years in good health.

The rearrangement links TRBV6-1 to TRBJ2-3, with a tentative D call TRBD2 (6 bases). Germline-derived CDR1 and CDR2 are MNHNS and SASEGT. The CDR3 loop spans 15 amino acids. Trimming cost V 8 bases and J 2 bases, with 17 bases left between them. As DNA, the CDR3 is TGTGCCAGCCTTCTAGCGCACCTAGTCACAGATACGCAGTATTTT. Amino acids: CASLLAHLVTDTQYF.

V is TRBV29-1 and J is TRBJ2-7; 8 bases line up with TRBD2. V gave up 5 bases and J gave up 4 bases; unmatched junction bases: 16. Germline loops: CDR1 SQVTM, CDR2 ANQGSEA. The CDR3 has 16 amino acids. CDR3 sequence reads: CSVQREGTSGVYEQYF. CDR3 DNA: TGCAGCGTTCAAAGGGAAGGAACTAGCGGTGTGTACGAGCAGTACTTC.

As concerns this clonotype: Without the conserved terminal phenylalanine or tryptophan, this CDR3 likely stems from a read error. V usage is TRBV28 and J usage is TRBJ2-7; tentatively, D is TRBD1 (5 bases). Looked up from germline, CDR1 is MDHEN and CDR2 is SYDVKM. Trimming cost V 5 bases and J 3 bases, with 14 bases left between them. This CDR3 region has 14 residues. The CDR3 reads CASSPQGRDYEQYL. As DNA, the CDR3 is TGTGCCAGCAGTCCGCAGGGCAGGGACTACGAGCAGTACCTC.